This TCR beta chain was profiled in a study of cytomegalovirus exposure and HLA in healthy donors (dated by TCRdb to about 2017). For the wider study: According to an earlier analysis of 587 of the donors, roughly 180 million T cells yielded some 110 million unique TCR beta sequences and roughly 280 Gb of sequence data. The T cell repertoires of under 750 subjects were profiled by immunosequencing and related to cytomegalovirus serostatus. The later analysis used no new phenotypic data to find candidate immune exposures, relying instead on TCR beta sequences and their occurrence across donors. To predict cytomegalovirus infection status, the study brought together high-throughput TCR immunosequencing, statistical association of individual TCRs with disease status, and machine learning. In an earlier analysis of roughly 580 of the donors, high-throughput TCR beta sequencing was used to judge whether each TCR beta V gene segment behaved as functional or pseudogenic. Every discovery cohort repertoire had been produced on one sequencing platform. Five DR-DQ haplotypes were handled as single units for association and clustering, since linkage in the cohort was strong. Donor age, sex, ethnicity and CMV serostatus were compiled together with the repertoire data. Among the roughly 400 genotyped donors, 75% to 90% belonged to the genetic ancestry cluster associated with self-reported Caucasian donors. On average, about 200,000 unique TCR beta nucleotide sequences were sequenced per donor among a few hundred genotyped donors of the cohort, with about 19% of those sequences being non-productive. In addition to the first cohort of 666 subjects, a separate validation cohort of under 150 different subjects was used. Typing coverage varied by locus: roughly 629-640 donors for A, B, C, DRB1 and DQB1; roughly 560 for DQA1; approximately 570 for DPA1; roughly 450 for DPB1. In a later genetic analysis, genome-wide SNP genotypes for about three fifths of the 666 donors were used, and that subset was treated as a discovery cohort. An early release covering around 630 HLA-typed donors comprised approximately 300 gigabases of sequencing data and tens of millions of unique TCR sequences. Both class I and class II loci were covered by HLA typing, at four-digit resolution. The study was designed to test whether signatures of past pathogen exposure could be identified by cataloging public T cell receptors. A later analysis re-analyzed previously published TCR beta repertoires from roughly 630 donors and added high-resolution HLA genotyping to study TCR occurrence patterns. What the study reported, not specific to this receptor: Across donors, most TCR sequences were observed very rarely, whereas some public TCRs were present in many individuals. Compared with equally common non-associated chains, HLA-associated TCR beta chains in a later analysis were more clonally expanded and had lower generation probabilities. At a false discovery rate of 0.05, a later analysis linked some 18,000 TCR beta sequences to specific HLA alleles. In an earlier analysis of 587 of the donors, most TCR beta V segments were observed in productive rearrangements about 90% or about 30% of the time, broadly matching IMGT annotations. Compared with the 666-donor mean, donors in an Asian-associated ancestry cluster had fewer N-insertions in productive TCRs, according to a later genetic analysis. In a later analysis, the rate of TCR association differed among HLA loci, with DRB1 alleles having the most associated TCRs and HLA-C alleles having the fewest. Because some donors lacked HLA typing at each locus, the association tests relied only on the typed subset. CMV serostatus was the only immune exposure information available for the cohort. Because counts were too low, 15 or so rarely observed V segments, including chromosome 9 orphons, were excluded from the earlier analysis of a few hundred of the donors. Cytomegalovirus status was reported to be diagnosed by the classifier with high specificity and sensitivity in both the original and validation cohorts. Only TCR beta chains were sequenced in this cohort, and the absence of alpha or paired-chain data limited detectable features. A further reported finding was that TCR beta sequences accurately predicted the HLA-A and HLA-B alleles for most subjects in the first cohort. Most CMV-associated TCR beta chains appeared to be HLA-restricted in a later analysis, and the HLA associations seemed to be driven largely by CMV exposure. When HLA alleles, especially DR and DQ, strongly co-occurred, attributing TCR associations to individual alleles was difficult. Correlated functional status among segregating V segments might be attributable to linkage disequilibrium, but an unknown experimental factor could not be ruled out. Presence/absence analyses assumed roughly uniform sequencing depth across donors, an assumption that may not hold. A few of the identified cytomegalovirus-associated TCR beta chains were confirmed in vitro to be specific for cytomegalovirus antigens. Several of the top co-occurrence clusters appeared to be linked to parvovirus B19, influenza, CMV and Epstein-Barr virus, according to a later analysis. It was suggested by the authors that the approach could potentially be generalized to other disease states and immunological phenotypes. A cluster of highly shared sequence variants was judged likely to be a technical artifact of the sequencing pipeline. The 87-base-pair reads could not distinguish some IMGT-functional V segments, including TRBV6-2 and TRBV6-3, so those segments were excluded. The study gave a list of 150 to 200 TCR beta chains associated with cytomegalovirus. An association between a missense DCLRE1C variant and V-gene and J-gene trimming of TCR beta chains was found in a later genetic analysis and replicated in an independent cohort.

On this clone: It lacks a known antigen. It has no much larger one-base neighbor in the sample; base qualities were not kept.

The germline V gene gives CDR1 as SGDLS and CDR2 as YYNGEE. CDR3 length: 16 amino acids, cysteine to phenylalanine. Only the CDR3 DNA is retained, 48 bases long and in frame from the first base. At the junction V is shortened by 0 bases and J by 0 bases, with 12 bases in between. Library preparation used the immunoSEQ multiplex PCR assay. For the multiplex PCR, a mixture combining 60 forward primers for TCR Vbeta segments and 13 reverse primers for TCR Jbeta segments was used. The CDR3 region of rearranged TCR beta genes was amplified from genomic DNA by a multiplex PCR assay. The Illumina HiSeq System was used to sequence the amplified TCR beta libraries as 87-base-pair reads. The original methods were these. A later analysis counted about 80 million unique TCR beta chains across the 640 or so repertoires, and roughly 11 million of these chains were shared by at least two donors. A nearest-neighbor algorithm error-corrected the raw reads and collapsed the reads into unique sequences, merging closely related sequences to remove PCR and sequencing errors. To assign V, D and J gene segments, CDR3 sequences were aligned to IMGT reference sequences. For a sequence to be retained, at least a six-nucleotide match to both a V gene segment and a J gene segment was required. A rearrangement was called productive if the CDR3 had no stop codons and remained in frame with V and J, and every other rearrangement was called non-productive. CDR3 was defined by IMGT convention, running from the second conserved V-encoded cysteine to the conserved J-encoded phenylalanine. Sequences without an unambiguous match to a single V gene segment were excluded from the earlier analysis of approximately 560 of the donors. In an earlier analysis of around 600 of the donors, V segments were called functional above 56.7% productive rearrangements and were called segregating when the between-donor standard deviation exceeded 5%. A statistical classification framework was developed to diagnose cytomegalovirus status using the catalog of TCR beta chain sequences. A later analysis assigned V and J genes by comparing TCR nucleotide sequences with IMGT/GENE-DB human TR gene sequences. Using the TCRdist pipeline, a later analysis assigned CDR3 sequences along with most-parsimonious VDJ recombination scenarios. In a later analysis, every TCR beta chain was defined by the combination of its CDR3 amino acid sequence and its V-gene family, and reads without a unique V-gene family were dropped. In a later analysis, approximately 590 highly shared, low-generation-probability nucleotide sequences were removed to address suspected cross-contamination and a sequencing artifact. In a later analysis, a clonal expansion index for each public chain was calculated from normalized within-repertoire ranks of inferred template counts. Generation probabilities in a later analysis came from a VDJ recombination model fitted to out-of-frame rearrangements, and those results were checked against IGoR. Hypergeometric tests were used in a later analysis to score TCR-TCR, TCR-HLA and TCR-CMV co-occurrence, with a repertoire-size bias correction applied to the TCR pairs. In a later analysis, false discovery rates were estimated by permuting HLA or CMV assignments 20 times. A later analysis grouped co-occurring TCRs with DBSCAN, adding TCRdist sequence similarity when clustering within HLA-allele-positive subsets. Repertoires with fewer than 30,000 or more than 120,000 public chains were left out of co-occurrence clustering, as were roughly five repertoires with anomalous nucleotide sharing. This immuneACCESS table, as held by TCRdb, lists in-frame sequences with V and J called but not all clones. Of the missing ones, under half trace to an unresolved V gene in checked studies; the others have no known cause. The DNA was the basis for D and trimming; V, J and clone size are from that table. The sample contains 150,000 to 200,000 clones, around 81% of them found a single time. Of the sample, around 1.9% falls within the top ten clones.

The cohort was made up of 500 to 850 healthy bone marrow donors. Cohort members were all nominally healthy when sampled, although unrecorded immune exposures were likely present. The donor was CMV seropositive and belonged to the group of 250 to 350 seropositive cohort members. Each donor provided a peripheral blood sample, and peripheral blood mononuclear cells were used for TCR beta sequencing. The Qiagen DNeasy Blood Extraction Kit was used to extract genomic DNA from the blood cell samples. Sequenced sample: PBMCs. The chain joins TRBV9 to TRBJ2-5; TRBD1 is possibly the D segment (5 matching bases). The sequence was collected from a woman aged 18-29 years in good health and CMV-seropositive. The bases read TGTGCCAGCAGCGTAGCGGCAGGGCCGTACCAAGAGACCCAGTACTTC. The translation is CASSVAAGPYQETQYF.